Included here is one T cell receptor (beta chain) sequence, with context. What it recognizes is unknown. In germline, CDR1 is MGHRA, CDR2 YSYEKL. Between the trimmed V and J ends, which lost 2 bases and 1 base, there was a span of 14 bases. This CDR3 region has 17 residues. This entry belongs to a study of cytomegalovirus exposure and HLA in healthy donors. General study points: Later, TCR association rates were found to vary by HLA locus, highest for DRB1 and lowest for HLA-C. Reportedly, diagnosis of cytomegalovirus status by the classifier showed high specificity and sensitivity. In a later analysis, TCR beta V- and J-gene trimming showed a link to a missense DCLRE1C variant. Presence/absence analysis assumed near-uniform sequencing depth across donors.

PCR employed 60 Vbeta and 13 Jbeta primers. Profiling relied on immunoSEQ multiplex PCR, and the TCRdb table lists in-frame clones only, not all of them. The repertoire holds about 41,000 clones, with 81% as singletons. Specimen: PBMCs. The receptor comes from a middle-aged man in good health and CMV-seronegative. This chain uses TRBV4-1 with TRBJ2-2; D may be TRBD1 (6 bases). The CDR3 coding sequence is TGCGCCAGCAGCCAATGGTCTTTACAGGGGAACACCGGGGAGCTGTTTTTT. Its protein product is CASSQWSLQGNTGELFF.